This entry is about one TCR beta chain. This sample stems from a study of blood T cell repertoires in COVID-19. This CDR3 has 16 residues. Germline values: CDR1 SGDLS, CDR2 YYNGEE. J lost 4 bases, V lost 0 bases, and 4 bases had no gene match. Profiling relied on immunoSEQ multiplex PCR, and the TCRdb table lists in-frame clones only, not all of them. The sample contains tens of thousands of clones, around 75% of which appear only once. V gene TRBV9 combines with J gene TRBJ2-1; 10 bases match TRBD1. This sequence was found in a man older than 75 with acute or convalescent COVID-19. The sequenced sample consisted of peripheral blood. This chain's CDR3 is CASSVGTGGEYNEQFF. Written as DNA, the CDR3 is TGTGCCAGCAGCGTAGGGACAGGGGGGGAATACAATGAGCAGTTCTTC.